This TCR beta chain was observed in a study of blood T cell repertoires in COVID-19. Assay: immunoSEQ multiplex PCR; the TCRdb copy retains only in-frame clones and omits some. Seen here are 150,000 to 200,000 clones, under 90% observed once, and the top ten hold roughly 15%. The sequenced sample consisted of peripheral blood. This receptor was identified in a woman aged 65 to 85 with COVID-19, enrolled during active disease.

This CDR3 reads CASSTGQGAPYGYTF. CDR3 nucleotide sequence: TGTGCCAGCAGCACTGGACAGGGGGCTCCCTATGGCTACACCTTC. The chain employs TRBV11-2 and TRBJ1-2; 11 nucleotides match TRBD1. V lost 5 bases and J lost 4; bases outside the gene matches: 6. Per germline, CDR1 SGHAT and CDR2 FQNNGV. This CDR3 is 15 amino acids long.